The T cell receptor (beta chain) described here comes from a study of blood T cell repertoires in COVID-19. Study context: COVID-19 samples from acute and convalescent phases originated in the United States, Italy and Spain. T cells, B-cell-depleted T cells, or PBMCs provided the cDNA or gDNA that served as material.

Note on this clone: This same CDR3 is encoded by further DNA sequences in the sample.

Trimming removed 0 bases from V and 3 bases from J; junction bases left unmatched: 2. The length of the CDR3 is 15 residues. The germline V gene has CDR1 MGHRA and CDR2 YSYEKL. Produced via immunoSEQ multiplex PCR; TCRdb's table is partial and in-frame only. The data contain approximately 70,000 clones, less than 95% of them singletons. Sequencing was carried out using peripheral blood. The sequence was obtained from a woman in her sixties with active COVID-19. The chain combines TRBV4-1 with TRBJ2-7; TRBD2 matches at 10 bases. The CDR3 is CASSQDLAGVYEQYF. CDR3 DNA: TGCGCCAGCAGCCAAGATCTAGCGGGAGTCTACGAGCAGTACTTC.